This T cell receptor (beta chain) was recorded in a study of blood T cell repertoires in COVID-19. For the study at large: From the United States, Italy and Spain came samples of acute and convalescent COVID-19. PBMCs, B-cell-depleted T cells, or T cells provided the cDNA or gDNA that made up the material.

With 0 bases removed from V and 8 bases from J, the gap between germline ends came to 13 bases. The CDR3 runs to 14 residues. How the authors handled the data: How many nucleated cells were present was estimated from reference gene primer amplification. Produced via immunoSEQ multiplex PCR; TCRdb's table is partial and in-frame only. V and J calls and clone size are as listed in that table; D and trimming were resolved from the DNA. The sample has approximately 210,000 clones, roughly 86% seen once. The sequencing input was peripheral blood. The receptor was derived from a woman aged 50 to 60 with active or convalescent COVID-19. The rearrangement uses TRBV23-1 and TRBJ1-2, with D possibly being TRBD1 (5 bases). TRBV23-1 is assigned to the ORF class and has an uncertain function. As DNA, the CDR3 is TGCGCCAGCAGTCAATCTAAGGGGAGGCAGGGCTACACCTTC. This encodes CASSQSKGRQGYTF.